This TCR beta chain was found in a study of human T cells and chemical hapten exposure (dated by TCRdb to about 2021). Context from the whole study: For sensitization, 2% DPC in acetone was applied to a roughly 2 cm by roughly 2 cm area of upper inner arm skin. Under 30 alopecia patients gave blood for TCR sequencing at one to four time points (pre-sensitization, 2, 6 and 24 weeks). Peripheral blood TCR repertoire changes were tracked in vivo in alopecia patients during primary and secondary sensitization to the hapten diphenylcyclopropenone (DPC). The patient cohort, mostly female, included alopecia areata with under or over 50% scalp involvement, alopecia totalis and alopecia universalis. Blood samples were taken from patients before sensitization (week 0) and then at 2, 6 and about 24 weeks after DPC sensitization. The libraries were sequenced as a pool, and the TCR yield per sample differed mostly because of small variations in library volumes within the pool. Throughout the approximately 26-week study period, patients were also given weekly therapeutic DPC doses on the scalp. Patch testing was performed on the upper back with Finn chambers containing 0.01% DPC, and the patch tests were scored after 6 days according to International Contact Dermatitis Research Group standards.

The library was prepared using RACE. These reads were obtained on a NextSeq 500. During library preparation, unique molecular identifiers were attached to individual cDNA molecules so that TCRs could be counted in a quantitative, reproducible way. Both TCR alpha and TCR beta chains were sequenced from each blood RNA sample. The published analysis was carried out like this. The median number of TCRs per sample was 90,000 to 100,000, ranging from roughly 23,224 to 690,600. The Decombinator software suite was used to annotate V, J and CDR3 in the TCR reads. Every sample was subsampled to the same number of TCRs (28,000) for the PS versus PT1 abundance plots. TCRs were defined as expanded if absent before sensitization and observed at least eight times at the 2-week time point. The public sequencing data were trimmed at Q25 with fastp and processed into clonotypes with MiXCR by TCRdb, which kept only in-frame beta chains. All rows with the same CDR3 protein become a single entry with the most common DNA and genes. The V and J calls, along with clone size, are taken from TCRdb and not from the paper's own processing. This sample lists nearly 95,000 distinct CDR3 sequences; 9.5% to 11% were detected once. The top ten constitute 2.2% of the sample.

The time point label, as the study defines it: patch test 2, 6 weeks after DPC sensitization. Read against the paper, the sample's treatment or condition label means: therapeutic diphenylcyclopropenone sensitization with weekly scalp DPC. At each patch-test visit, blood was drawn before the patch test was applied. Patients were considered eligible if aged 18 to 70, diagnosed with alopecia and deemed suitable for DPC therapy, and patients were excluded if pregnant. Total RNA was extracted from unfractionated whole blood that had been collected in Tempus Blood RNA tubes. Paper-wide results and their limitations: A positive correlation was found between the number of PT1 expanded TCRs and patch test score, with significance reached at thresholds 8, 16 and 32 but not 4. Significantly more large CDR3 similarity clusters were formed by expanded TCRs than by pre-sensitization or healthy control sets, consistent with antigen-driven responses. No change with DPC sensitization was found in the number of TCRs above 1 in 1000 frequency, and no evidence of global repertoire structure alterations was found. Alopecia, a presumed autoimmune disease, was present in all patients, so the immune response of the patients might differ from that of healthy individuals. After repeated subsampling, the strength of the expansion versus patch-test correlation and the threshold at which it became significant changed.

This clonotype was detected a few times. The clone's antigen remains unknown. It has no much larger one-base neighbor in the sample; base qualities were not kept. Sequences were derived from whole blood, sampled in connection with sensitization to the hapten diphenylcyclopropenone (DPC). The sequence derives from a middle-aged man with alopecia areata. Some clones in this sample may be carry-over from other donors' samples.

The DNA sequence reads TGTGCCAGCAGCTTGGACATCCTGGATTCACCCCTCCACTTT. This is translated as CASSLDILDSPLHF. The sequence is built from TRBV5-4 and TRBJ1-6, with the identity of the D gene unclear. From the cysteine through the phenylalanine, the CDR3 covers 14 amino acids. The retained sequence is limited to the CDR3, 42 bases, with the frame set at the first base. Trimming costs V 0 bases and J 8 bases, and their ends lie 9 bases apart. According to the germline V gene (reference sequence), CDR1 reads SGHNT and CDR2 reads YYREEE.